This is a list of T cell receptor beta chains from one sample in a study of CD8 T cells in Susac syndrome. TCRdb recomputed calls from the immunoSEQ multiplex PCR reads with MiXCR, one row per CDR3 protein. The profile shows 75,000 or so distinct CDR3 sequences, 94% of them singletons. Sequences were obtained from CD8+ T cells from PBMCs. These receptors were obtained from a human donor with Susac syndrome. The conserved cysteine and the conserved F or W are not part of the CDR3 here. D genes are given only for firm matches.

v_call: TRBV20-1; d_call: NA; cdr3_aa: SADSGQSYNEQF
v_call: TRBV20-1; d_call: TRBD2; cdr3_aa: SARDFREGGDTQY
v_call: TRBV29-1; d_call: NA; cdr3_aa: SVQSGENQPQH
v_call: TRBV7-9; d_call: NA; cdr3_aa: ASSPLDGAGASYEQY
v_call: TRBV11-2; d_call: TRBD1; cdr3_aa: ASSLRWDSYGYT
v_call: TRBV3-1; d_call: TRBD2; cdr3_aa: ASSQRGGKTYEQY
v_call: TRBV4-2; d_call: TRBD2; cdr3_aa: ASRPLAGGWNEQF
v_call: TRBV13; d_call: NA; cdr3_aa: ASSLGGQSNQPQH
v_call: TRBV4-3; d_call: NA; cdr3_aa: ASSQVGVSEQY
v_call: TRBV6-5; d_call: TRBD1; cdr3_aa: ASSLTGGQLF
v_call: TRBV19; d_call: NA; cdr3_aa: ASSAVQHTGELF
v_call: TRBV10-2; d_call: NA; cdr3_aa: ASRQNTEAF
v_call: TRBV10-2; d_call: TRBD2; cdr3_aa: ASFGGSGGETQY
v_call: TRBV11-3; d_call: NA; cdr3_aa: ASGISNRSGELF
v_call: TRBV4-3; d_call: TRBD1; cdr3_aa: ASSQHGGGQGSYEQY
v_call: TRBV27; d_call: TRBD2; cdr3_aa: ASRPGAGGTQY
v_call: TRBV15; d_call: NA; cdr3_aa: ATASLLSQGTQY
v_call: TRBV27; d_call: NA; cdr3_aa: ASSLRGRAYEQY
v_call: TRBV7-9; d_call: NA; cdr3_aa: ASSSKQDPNTGELF
v_call: TRBV6-5; d_call: NA; cdr3_aa: ASSDGNGYTDTQY
v_call: TRBV13; d_call: TRBD2; cdr3_aa: ASSTDGTSGYNEQF
v_call: TRBV3-1; d_call: NA; cdr3_aa: ASSQEHRQETQY
v_call: TRBV7-9; d_call: TRBD2; cdr3_aa: ASSGQLAGELYEQY
v_call: TRBV30; d_call: NA; cdr3_aa: ALQADGYT
v_call: TRBV28; d_call: NA; cdr3_aa: ASSLLRADTQY
v_call: TRBV7-9; d_call: TRBD2; cdr3_aa: ASSSSSGGALGMWNEQF
v_call: TRBV12-3/TRBV12-4; d_call: TRBD2; cdr3_aa: ASSLTLAGLASYNEQF
v_call: TRBV24-1; d_call: TRBD2; cdr3_aa: ATSDRGLEETQY
v_call: TRBV27; d_call: TRBD2; cdr3_aa: ASSRTSGAYEQY
v_call: TRBV9; d_call: NA; cdr3_aa: ASSVFWGLDEQF
v_call: TRBV12-3/TRBV12-4; d_call: NA; cdr3_aa: ASIPLGEVGNTIY
v_call: TRBV20-1; d_call: TRBD2; cdr3_aa: SAFSGESYNEQF
v_call: TRBV28; d_call: TRBD1; cdr3_aa: ASSRLGQPNYSYNEQF
v_call: TRBV12-3/TRBV12-4; d_call: TRBD1; cdr3_aa: ASTNRGKGTEAF
v_call: TRBV7-9; d_call: TRBD2; cdr3_aa: ASSPLADMQYEQF
v_call: TRBV27; d_call: TRBD2; cdr3_aa: ASSLGVAGGAYWETQY
v_call: TRBV29-1; d_call: NA; cdr3_aa: SVAFERSWNEQF
v_call: TRBV29-1; d_call: TRBD2; cdr3_aa: SVVIAGSYEQY
v_call: TRBV6-5; d_call: NA; cdr3_aa: ASSYEGAGGYT
v_call: TRBV30; d_call: NA; cdr3_aa: AWSEINTGELF
v_call: TRBV29-1; d_call: TRBD2; cdr3_aa: SVVTSGILNNEQF
v_call: TRBV6-2/TRBV6-3; d_call: NA; cdr3_aa: ASNSDLRSSYNEQF
v_call: TRBV6-5; d_call: NA; cdr3_aa: ASSYTDFFDGYT
v_call: TRBV27; d_call: NA; cdr3_aa: ASSLSGGPSGNTIY
v_call: TRBV6-5; d_call: TRBD2; cdr3_aa: ASSLLAANQETQY
v_call: TRBV14; d_call: NA; cdr3_aa: ASSQIPEESVNTIY
v_call: TRBV4-3; d_call: NA; cdr3_aa: ASSQDRSGTGELF
v_call: TRBV10-3; d_call: TRBD1; cdr3_aa: AIMDRLQETQY